A single T cell receptor (beta chain) is shown here with its context. The target antigen is unknown. This record comes from a study of cytomegalovirus exposure and HLA in healthy donors. Findings and caveats of the study: Cytomegalovirus-associated status was assigned to approximately 160 TCR beta chains. It was reported that the classifier diagnosed cytomegalovirus status with high specificity and sensitivity in both the original and validation cohorts.

Repertoires were generated with immunoSEQ multiplex PCR, while TCRdb's copy carries only in-frame clones and drops some. This table has over 200,000 clones, roughly 88% appearing once. Germline loops: CDR1 SGDLS, CDR2 YYNGEE. This CDR3 has 15 amino acids. The V end lost 0 bases, the J end lost 2 bases, and 12 bases lay between the germline ends. The chain links TRBV9 to TRBJ2-7; TRBD2 is a possible D gene (6 bases). Sequenced material: PBMCs. This TCR derives from a woman between 18 and 29 years old in good health and CMV-seronegative. CDR3 bases: TGTGCCAGCAGCGTAGGTCTCGGGGGAGCCTACGAGCAGTACTTC. Its translation: CASSVGLGGAYEQYF.